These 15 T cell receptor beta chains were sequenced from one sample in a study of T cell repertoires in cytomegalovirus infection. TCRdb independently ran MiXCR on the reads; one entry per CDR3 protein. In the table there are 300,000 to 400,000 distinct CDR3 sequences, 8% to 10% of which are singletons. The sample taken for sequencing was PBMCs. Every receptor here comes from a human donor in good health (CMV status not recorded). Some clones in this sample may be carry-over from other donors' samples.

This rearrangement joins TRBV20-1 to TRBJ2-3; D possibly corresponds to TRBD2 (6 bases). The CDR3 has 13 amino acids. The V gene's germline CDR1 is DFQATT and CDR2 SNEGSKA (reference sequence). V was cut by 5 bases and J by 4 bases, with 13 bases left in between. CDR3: CSAARLGADTQYF. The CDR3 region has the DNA TGCAGTGCTGCCCGACTAGGAGCAGATACGCAGTATTTT.

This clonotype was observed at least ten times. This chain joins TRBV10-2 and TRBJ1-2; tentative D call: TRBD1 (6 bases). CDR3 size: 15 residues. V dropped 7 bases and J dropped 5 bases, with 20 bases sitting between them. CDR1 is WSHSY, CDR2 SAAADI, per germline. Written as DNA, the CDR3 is TGCGCCAGCACCCAAGGCACAGGGTTAGGTTATGGCTACACCTTC. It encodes CASTQGTGLGYGYTF.

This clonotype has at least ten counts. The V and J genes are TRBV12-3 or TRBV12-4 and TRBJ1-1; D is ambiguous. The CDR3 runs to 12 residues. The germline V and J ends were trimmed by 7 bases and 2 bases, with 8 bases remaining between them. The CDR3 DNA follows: TGTGCCAGCACCCGCATTAACACTGAAGCTTTCTTT. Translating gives CASTRINTEAFF.

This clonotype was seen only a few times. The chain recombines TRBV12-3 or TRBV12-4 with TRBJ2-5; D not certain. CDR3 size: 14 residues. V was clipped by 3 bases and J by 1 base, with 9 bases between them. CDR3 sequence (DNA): TGTGCCAGCAGTTTGAAACTAAGCCAAGAGACCCAGTACTTC. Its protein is CASSLKLSQETQYF.

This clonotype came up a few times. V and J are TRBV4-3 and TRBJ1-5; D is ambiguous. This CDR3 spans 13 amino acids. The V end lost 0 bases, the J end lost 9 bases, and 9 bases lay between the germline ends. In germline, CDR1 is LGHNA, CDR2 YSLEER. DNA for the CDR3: TGCGCCAGCAGCCAAGATAGGGAAATGCCCCAGCATTTT. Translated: CASSQDREMPQHF.

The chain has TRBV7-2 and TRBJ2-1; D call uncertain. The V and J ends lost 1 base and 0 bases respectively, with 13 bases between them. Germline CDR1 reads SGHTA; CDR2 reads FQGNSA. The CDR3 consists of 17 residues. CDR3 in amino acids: CASSLVPLRSSYNEQFF. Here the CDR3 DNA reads TGTGCCAGCAGCTTAGTCCCCTTGCGGAGCTCCTACAATGAGCAGTTCTTC.

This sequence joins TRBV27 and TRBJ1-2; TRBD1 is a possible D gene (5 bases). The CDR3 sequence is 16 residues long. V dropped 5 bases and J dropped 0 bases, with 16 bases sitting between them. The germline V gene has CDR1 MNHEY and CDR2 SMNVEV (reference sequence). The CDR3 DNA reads TGTGCCAGCAGTGGGTATATGGGACGTTCTAACTATGGCTACACCTTC. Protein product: CASSGYMGRSNYGYTF.

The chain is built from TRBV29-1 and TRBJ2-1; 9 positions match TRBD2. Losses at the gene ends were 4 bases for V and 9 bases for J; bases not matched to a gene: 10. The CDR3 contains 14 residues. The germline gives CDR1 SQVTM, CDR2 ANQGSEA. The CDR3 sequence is CSVAASGALGEQFF. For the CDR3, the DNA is TGCAGCGTTGCGGCTAGCGGGGCCTTGGGTGAGCAGTTCTTC.

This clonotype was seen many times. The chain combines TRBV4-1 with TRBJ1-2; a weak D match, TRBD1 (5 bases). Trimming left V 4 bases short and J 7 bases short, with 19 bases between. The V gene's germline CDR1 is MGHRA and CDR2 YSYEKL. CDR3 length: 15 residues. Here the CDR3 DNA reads TGCGCCAGCAGCCCTAATTGGGACCTAAAACTTGGCTACACCTTC. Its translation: CASSPNWDLKLGYTF.

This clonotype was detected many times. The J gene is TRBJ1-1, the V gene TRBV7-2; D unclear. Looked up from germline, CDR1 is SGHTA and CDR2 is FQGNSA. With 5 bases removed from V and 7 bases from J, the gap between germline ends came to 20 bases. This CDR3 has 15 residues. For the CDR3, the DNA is TGTGCCAGCAGCCAGTTGTCAGGCCGGAGCGGTGAAGCTTTCTTT. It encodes CASSQLSGRSGEAFF.

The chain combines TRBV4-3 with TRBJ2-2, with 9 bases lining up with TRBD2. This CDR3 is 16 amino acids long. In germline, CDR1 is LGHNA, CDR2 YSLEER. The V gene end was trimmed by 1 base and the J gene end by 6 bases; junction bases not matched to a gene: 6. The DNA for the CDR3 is TGCGCCAGCAGCCAAGCCCTAGCGGGGTACCCCGGGGAGCTGTTTTTT. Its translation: CASSQALAGYPGELFF.

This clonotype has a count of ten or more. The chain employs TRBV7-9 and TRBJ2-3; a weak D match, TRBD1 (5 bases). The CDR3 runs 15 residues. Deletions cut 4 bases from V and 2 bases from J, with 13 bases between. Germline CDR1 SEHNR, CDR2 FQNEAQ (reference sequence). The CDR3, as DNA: TGTGCCAGCAGCTCTTCGACAGTTTACACAGATACGCAGTATTTT. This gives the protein CASSSSTVYTDTQYF.

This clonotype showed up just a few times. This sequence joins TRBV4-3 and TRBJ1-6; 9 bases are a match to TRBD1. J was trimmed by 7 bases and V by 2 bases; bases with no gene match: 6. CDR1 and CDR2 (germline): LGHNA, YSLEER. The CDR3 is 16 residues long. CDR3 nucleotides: TGCGCCAGCAGCCAACTCGGACAGGGGAACAATTCACCCCTCCACTTT. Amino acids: CASSQLGQGNNSPLHF.

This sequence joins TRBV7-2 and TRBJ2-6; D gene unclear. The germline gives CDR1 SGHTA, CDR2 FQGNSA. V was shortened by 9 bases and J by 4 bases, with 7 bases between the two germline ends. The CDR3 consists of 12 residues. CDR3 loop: CASRAGANVLTF. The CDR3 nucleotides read TGTGCCAGTAGGGCGGGGGCCAACGTCCTGACTTTC.

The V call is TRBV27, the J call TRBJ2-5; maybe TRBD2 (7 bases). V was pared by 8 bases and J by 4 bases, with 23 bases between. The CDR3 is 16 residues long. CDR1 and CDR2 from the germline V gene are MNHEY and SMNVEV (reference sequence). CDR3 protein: CASAPGRGARGETQYF. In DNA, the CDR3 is TGTGCCAGCGCACCCGGTCGGGGGGCAAGAGGAGAGACCCAGTACTTC.